This T cell receptor (beta chain) was retrieved from a study of patients and donors after allogeneic stem cell transplantation. This CDR3 has 14 amino acids. Looked up from germline, CDR1 is SGHRS and CDR2 is YFSETQ. The V and J ends lost 4 bases and 3 bases respectively, with 14 bases between them. TCRdb re-analysed the RT-PCR reads in MiXCR, keeping a single row per CDR3 protein. Found here are approximately 200,000 distinct CDR3 sequences, around 41% of them singletons; the top ten hold around 35%. This chain uses TRBV5-1 with TRBJ2-7, with D possibly called TRBD1 or TRBD2 (5 bases each). This sequence was found in a human donor who was either an allogeneic HSCT recipient or a stem cell or donor lymphocyte infusion donor (not recorded which). It is not recorded whose cells these are; they may come from a transplant donor. The sequenced sample consisted of blood, either unsorted or a sorted T cell fraction (not recorded which). The CDR3 DNA follows: TGCGCCAGCAGCAGGGACGCTCCTAACTACGAGCAGTACTTC. It encodes CASSRDAPNYEQYF.